Listed below are T cell receptor beta chains from one sample, sequenced in a study of T cells in pancreatic ductal adenocarcinoma. This table comes from immunoSEQ multiplex PCR, and its TCRdb copy is limited to in-frame clones, with some not included. In the table there are roughly 100,000 clones, roughly 95% of which are singletons. Sequenced input: PBMCs. The receptors derive from a human donor with pancreatic ductal adenocarcinoma. Each CDR3 is given with its conserved first and last residue. Fields, in order: clone size, CDR3 length, J gene, V gene, D gene, CDR3 DNA, CDR3 protein. The D gene is left open where the match is weak. Clone size is stated in some rows and not others, as once, few, many or a class when expanded.

size: -
length: 14
J: TRBJ1-1
V: TRBV13
D: -
DNA: TGTGCCAGCAGCTTAAACAGGTGGGGCACTGAAGCTTTCTTT
CDR3: CASSLNRWGTEAFF

size: -
length: 11
J: TRBJ1-2
V: TRBV10-3
D: -
DNA: TGTGCCATCAGGGTGGGCGAGGGCTACACCTTC
CDR3: CAIRVGEGYTF

size: -
length: 13
J: TRBJ1-2
V: TRBV9
D: -
DNA: TGTGCCAGCAGCGTTGGAGGGGTTACTGGCTACACCTTC
CDR3: CASSVGGVTGYTF

size: -
length: 14
J: TRBJ2-7
V: TRBV10-1
D: -
DNA: TGCGCCAGCAGTGTTAGAGACAACTCCTACGAGCAGTACTTC
CDR3: CASSVRDNSYEQYF

size: -
length: 15
J: TRBJ2-5
V: TRBV18
D: -
DNA: TGTGCCAGCTCACCCGTCGCGGGACCCCAAGAGACCCAGTACTTC
CDR3: CASSPVAGPQETQYF

size: -
length: 18
J: TRBJ2-3
V: TRBV6-1
D: -
DNA: TGTGCCAGCAGTGAATCGGGGGACGGATCCTCGAGCACAGATACGCAGTATTTT
CDR3: CASSESGDGSSSTDTQYF

size: -
length: 15
J: TRBJ1-2
V: TRBV18
D: TRBD1
DNA: TGTGCCAGCTCACCTGCGGGACAGGTTGCCTATGGCTACACCTTC
CDR3: CASSPAGQVAYGYTF

size: -
length: 13
J: TRBJ2-2
V: TRBV9
D: -
DNA: TGTGCCAGCAGCGTAGTTAGCTCCGGGGAGCTGTTTTTT
CDR3: CASSVVSSGELFF

size: -
length: 14
J: TRBJ2-2
V: TRBV7-2
D: -
DNA: TGTGCCAGCAGCTTATTCGGGGGCACCGGGGAGCTGTTTTTT
CDR3: CASSLFGGTGELFF

size: -
length: 15
J: TRBJ2-1
V: TRBV10-3
D: -
DNA: TGTGCCATCAGGGGCAATGCCGGGACAAACAATGAGCAGTTCTTC
CDR3: CAIRGNAGTNNEQFF

size: -
length: 13
J: TRBJ1-2
V: TRBV28
D: TRBD1
DNA: TGTGCCAGCAGGCGACAGGGTAACTATGGCTACACCTTC
CDR3: CASRRQGNYGYTF

size: -
length: 14
J: TRBJ1-2
V: TRBV7-3
D: TRBD1
DNA: TGTGCCAGCAGCCCCGGACAGGGACTCTATGGCTACACCTTC
CDR3: CASSPGQGLYGYTF

size: -
length: 15
J: TRBJ1-2
V: TRBV6-5
D: TRBD1
DNA: TGTGCCAGCAGTTACTCGGGGGGACAGCAATATGGCTACACCTTC
CDR3: CASSYSGGQQYGYTF

size: -
length: 12
J: TRBJ2-5
V: TRBV7-9
D: TRBD1
DNA: TGTGCCATCCAGGGGGAAGGAGAGACCCAGTACTTC
CDR3: CAIQGEGETQYF

size: -
length: 13
J: TRBJ2-5
V: TRBV2
D: -
DNA: TGTGCCAGCAGTCCCGATACGGAAGAGACCCAGTACTTC
CDR3: CASSPDTEETQYF

size: -
length: 13
J: TRBJ2-3
V: TRBV10-3
D: -
DNA: TGTGCCATCAGTGAGGAGGGAACAGATACGCAGTATTTT
CDR3: CAISEEGTDTQYF

size: -
length: 14
J: TRBJ2-7
V: TRBV7-2
D: TRBD2
DNA: TGTGCCAGCAGCTTAAATAGCGGGAGGGACGAGCAGTACTTC
CDR3: CASSLNSGRDEQYF

size: -
length: 14
J: TRBJ1-4
V: TRBV2
D: TRBD1
DNA: TGTGCCAGCGCAAGGGACAGCAGGGATGAAAAACTGTTTTTT
CDR3: CASARDSRDEKLFF

size: -
length: 15
J: TRBJ1-5
V: TRBV5-5
D: TRBD1
DNA: TGTGCCAGCAGCTTGAGGACAGGGGGGAATCAGCCCCAGCATTTT
CDR3: CASSLRTGGNQPQHF

size: -
length: 15
J: TRBJ2-5
V: TRBV9
D: TRBD1
DNA: TGTGCCAGCACGGTATCGGGACAGGGTGACGAGACCCAGTACTTC
CDR3: CASTVSGQGDETQYF

size: -
length: 15
J: TRBJ2-2
V: TRBV19
D: -
DNA: TGTGCCAGTATAGGGGGTTCCGCGAACACCGGGGAGCTGTTTTTT
CDR3: CASIGGSANTGELFF

size: -
length: 16
J: TRBJ1-3
V: TRBV5-4
D: -
DNA: TGTGCCAGCAGCTTCGTCACAGGGACTACGGGAAACACCATATATTTT
CDR3: CASSFVTGTTGNTIYF

size: -
length: 13
J: TRBJ2-5
V: TRBV9
D: -
DNA: TGTGCCAGCAATCGGGGGTCCCAAGAGACCCAGTACTTC
CDR3: CASNRGSQETQYF

size: -
length: 16
J: TRBJ2-1
V: TRBV27
D: TRBD2
DNA: TGTGCCAGCAGCACAATAGCGGGAGTCTCCTACAATGAGCAGTTCTTC
CDR3: CASSTIAGVSYNEQFF

size: -
length: 13
J: TRBJ2-2
V: TRBV19
D: -
DNA: TGTGCCAGTAGTATAGTCCTCACCGGGGAGCTGTTTTTT
CDR3: CASSIVLTGELFF

size: -
length: 16
J: TRBJ2-3
V: TRBV10-3
D: TRBD2
DNA: TGTGCCATCAGTGAGCCTACTAGCGGAAGCACAGATACGCAGTATTTT
CDR3: CAISEPTSGSTDTQYF

size: once
length: 16
J: TRBJ2-5
V: TRBV12-1
D: -
DNA: TGTGCCAGCAGCCATCGACAGGGGAGACGACAAGAGACCCAGTACTTC
CDR3: CASSHRQGRRQETQYF

size: -
length: 16
J: TRBJ2-7
V: TRBV18
D: TRBD1
DNA: TGTGCCAGCTCCCCTCCCGGGACAGCTTTCCCCTACGAGCAGTACTTC
CDR3: CASSPPGTAFPYEQYF

size: -
length: 11
J: TRBJ2-3
V: TRBV5-4
D: -
DNA: TGTGCCAGCAGCTTGCAAGATACGCAGTATTTT
CDR3: CASSLQDTQYF

size: -
length: 14
J: TRBJ2-2
V: TRBV19
D: TRBD2
DNA: TGTGCCAGTAGGACTAGCGGGAGCACCGGGGAGCTGTTTTTT
CDR3: CASRTSGSTGELFF

size: -
length: 17
J: TRBJ1-5
V: TRBV18
D: TRBD1
DNA: TGTGCCAGCTCACCTAACGGCGGACAGGGTAGCAATCAGCCCCAGCATTTT
CDR3: CASSPNGGQGSNQPQHF

size: -
length: 16
J: TRBJ2-3
V: TRBV7-2
D: TRBD2
DNA: TGTGCCAGCAGCCGACTAGCGGGCCTCGAATCAGATACGCAGTATTTT
CDR3: CASSRLAGLESDTQYF

size: once
length: 14
J: TRBJ1-1
V: TRBV7-8
D: -
DNA: TGTGCCAGCAGCACATCGGAGGATAACACTGAAGCTTTCTTT
CDR3: CASSTSEDNTEAFF

size: -
length: 17
J: TRBJ2-5
V: TRBV21-1
D: -
DNA: TGTGCCATCCAGGGGGACCCGACCGGGACTCACAAAGAGACCCAGTACTTC
CDR3: CAIQGDPTGTHKETQYF

size: -
length: 13
J: TRBJ1-1
V: TRBV13
D: -
DNA: TGTGCCAGCACCTGGGGCAGTAACACTGAAGCTTTCTTT
CDR3: CASTWGSNTEAFF

size: -
length: 14
J: TRBJ2-2
V: TRBV30
D: -
DNA: TGTGCCTGGAGTGTTCCCCTCTCCACCGGGGAGCTGTTTTTT
CDR3: CAWSVPLSTGELFF

size: -
length: 14
J: TRBJ1-1
V: TRBV30
D: -
DNA: TGTGCCTGGGACCCCCAGGGGCTAGGGACTGAAGCTTTCTTT
CDR3: CAWDPQGLGTEAFF

size: once
length: 11
J: TRBJ2-1
V: TRBV29-1
D: -
DNA: TGCGCGCTCCGCTCCTACAATGAGCAGTTCTTC
CDR3: CALRSYNEQFF

size: -
length: 15
J: TRBJ2-3
V: TRBV21-1
D: -
DNA: TGTGCCAGCAGACACCTACAGGGCAGGACAGATACGCAGTATTTT
CDR3: CASRHLQGRTDTQYF

size: -
length: 15
J: TRBJ2-1
V: TRBV5-8
D: TRBD2
DNA: TGTGCCAGCCGCGGGACTAGCGGGAGGGGGAATGAGCAGTTCTTC
CDR3: CASRGTSGRGNEQFF

size: -
length: 16
J: TRBJ2-3
V: TRBV5-6
D: TRBD1
DNA: TGTGCCAGCAGTTGGCGGCAGGGGGCATTCGGAGATACGCAGTATTTT
CDR3: CASSWRQGAFGDTQYF

size: -
length: 14
J: TRBJ2-3
V: TRBV27
D: -
DNA: TGTGCCAGCAGTTTATCCACAGTGACAGATACGCAGTATTTT
CDR3: CASSLSTVTDTQYF

size: -
length: 15
J: TRBJ2-3
V: TRBV7-2
D: -
DNA: TGTGCCAGCAGCTTAGGAGCAGGGCCAACAGATACGCAGTATTTT
CDR3: CASSLGAGPTDTQYF

size: -
length: 14
J: TRBJ2-7
V: TRBV7-9
D: -
DNA: TGTGCCAGCAGCTTACTGGCGGGTACCTACGAGCAGTACTTC
CDR3: CASSLLAGTYEQYF

size: -
length: 14
J: TRBJ2-1
V: TRBV9
D: TRBD2
DNA: TGTGCCAGCAGCACCCGGACTAGCTTGAATGAGCAGTTCTTC
CDR3: CASSTRTSLNEQFF

size: -
length: 15
J: TRBJ2-7
V: TRBV18
D: TRBD2
DNA: TGTGCCAGCTCACCCGTAGGGACTAGCTCCTACGAGCAGTACTTC
CDR3: CASSPVGTSSYEQYF

size: -
length: 18
J: TRBJ2-6
V: TRBV18
D: TRBD1
DNA: TGTGCCAGCTCCCCGTTGTTGGACAGGGTGACTGGGGCCAACGTCCTGACTTTC
CDR3: CASSPLLDRVTGANVLTF

size: -
length: 15
J: TRBJ2-2
V: TRBV7-6
D: TRBD1
DNA: TGTGCCAGCAGCTTAGATGACAGGGGGACCGGGGAGCTGTTTTTT
CDR3: CASSLDDRGTGELFF

size: -
length: 13
J: TRBJ2-7
V: TRBV11-2
D: -
DNA: TGTGCCAGCAGCTTGCCGAGCTCCTACGAGCAGTACTTC
CDR3: CASSLPSSYEQYF

size: -
length: 15
J: TRBJ2-3
V: TRBV7-9
D: TRBD2
DNA: TGTGCCAGCAGCTTAGCGGCGGGAGTGGTAGATACGCAGTATTTT
CDR3: CASSLAAGVVDTQYF

size: -
length: 15
J: TRBJ1-1
V: TRBV4-1
D: TRBD1
DNA: TGCGCCAGCAGCCAAGCTCACAGGGGCAACACTGAAGCTTTCTTT
CDR3: CASSQAHRGNTEAFF

size: -
length: 17
J: TRBJ2-5
V: TRBV7-7
D: TRBD1
DNA: TGTGCTAGCAGGGCCGTGGGGACAGGCAGCGGCCAAGAGACCCAGTACTTC
CDR3: CASRAVGTGSGQETQYF

size: -
length: 19
J: TRBJ2-4
V: TRBV7-2
D: TRBD2
DNA: TGTGCCAGCAGCGACCGAGGGGTTTTGCTAGCGGAGGGGAAAAACATTCAGTACTTC
CDR3: CASSDRGVLLAEGKNIQYF

size: -
length: 17
J: TRBJ2-1
V: TRBV2
D: TRBD2
DNA: TGTGCCAGCAGTGAGGGGTCGCCGGGACTAGCGGGAGGGGAGCAGTTCTTC
CDR3: CASSEGSPGLAGGEQFF